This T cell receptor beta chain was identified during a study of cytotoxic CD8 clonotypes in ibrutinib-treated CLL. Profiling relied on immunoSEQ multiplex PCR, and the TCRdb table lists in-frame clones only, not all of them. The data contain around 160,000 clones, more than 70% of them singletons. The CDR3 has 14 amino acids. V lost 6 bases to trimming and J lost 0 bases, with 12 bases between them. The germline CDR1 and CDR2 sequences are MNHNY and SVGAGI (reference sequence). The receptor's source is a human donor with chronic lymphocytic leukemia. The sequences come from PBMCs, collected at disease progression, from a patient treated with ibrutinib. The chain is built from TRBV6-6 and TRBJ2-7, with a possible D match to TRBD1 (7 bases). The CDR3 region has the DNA TGTGCCAGCAGCCCAGGGGGGAGCTCCTACGAGCAGTACTTC. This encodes CASSPGGSSYEQYF.